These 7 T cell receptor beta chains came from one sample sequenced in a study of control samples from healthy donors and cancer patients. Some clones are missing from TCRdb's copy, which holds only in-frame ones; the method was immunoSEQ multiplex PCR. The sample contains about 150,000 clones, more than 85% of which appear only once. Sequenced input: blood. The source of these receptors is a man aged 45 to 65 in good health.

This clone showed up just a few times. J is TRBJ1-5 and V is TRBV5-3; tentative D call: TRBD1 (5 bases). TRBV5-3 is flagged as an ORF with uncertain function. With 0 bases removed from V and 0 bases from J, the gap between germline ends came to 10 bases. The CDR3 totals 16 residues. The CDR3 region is CARSLAGGVSNQPQHF. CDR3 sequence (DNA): TGTGCCAGAAGCTTGGCTGGGGGGGTTAGCAATCAGCCCCAGCATTTT.

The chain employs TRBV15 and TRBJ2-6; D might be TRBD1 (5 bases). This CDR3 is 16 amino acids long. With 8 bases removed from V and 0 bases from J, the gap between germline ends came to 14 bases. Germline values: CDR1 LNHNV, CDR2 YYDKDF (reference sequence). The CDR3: CATGARAPSGANVLTF. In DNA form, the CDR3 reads TGTGCCACCGGGGCCAGGGCCCCCTCTGGGGCCAACGTCCTGACTTTC.

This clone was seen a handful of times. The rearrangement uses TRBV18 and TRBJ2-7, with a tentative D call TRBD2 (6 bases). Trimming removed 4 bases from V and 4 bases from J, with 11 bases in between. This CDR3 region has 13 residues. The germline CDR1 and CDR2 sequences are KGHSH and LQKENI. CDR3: CASSRTGGYEQYF. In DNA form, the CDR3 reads TGTGCCAGCTCACGAACCGGAGGGTACGAGCAGTACTTC.

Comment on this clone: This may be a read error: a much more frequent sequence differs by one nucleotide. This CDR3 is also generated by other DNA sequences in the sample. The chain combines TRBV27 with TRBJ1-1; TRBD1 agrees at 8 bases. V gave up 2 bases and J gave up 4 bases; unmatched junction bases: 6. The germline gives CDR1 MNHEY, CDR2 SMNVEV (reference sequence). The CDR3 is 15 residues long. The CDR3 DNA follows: TGTGCCAGCAGTTTAAAGCGGACAGGGACCACTGAAGCTTTCTTT. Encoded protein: CASSLKRTGTTEAFF.

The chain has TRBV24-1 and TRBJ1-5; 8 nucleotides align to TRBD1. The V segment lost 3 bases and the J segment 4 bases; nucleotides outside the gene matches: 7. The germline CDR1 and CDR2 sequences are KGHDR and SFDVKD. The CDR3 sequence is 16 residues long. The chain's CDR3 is CATSDPAGGSNQPQHF. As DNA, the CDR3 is TGTGCCACCAGTGATCCTGCAGGGGGCTCTAATCAGCCCCAGCATTTT.

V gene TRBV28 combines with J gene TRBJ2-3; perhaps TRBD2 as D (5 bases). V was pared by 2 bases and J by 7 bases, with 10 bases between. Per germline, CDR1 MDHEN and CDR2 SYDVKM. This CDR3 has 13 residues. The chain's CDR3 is CASSLGGSHTQYF. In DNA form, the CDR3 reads TGTGCCAGCAGTTTAGGAGGTAGTCATACGCAGTATTTT. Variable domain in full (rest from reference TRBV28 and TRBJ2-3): DVKVTQSSRYLVKRTGEKVFLECVQDMDHENMFWYRQDPGLGLRLIYFSYDVKMKEKGDIPEGYSVSREKKERFSLILESASTNQTSMYLCASSLGGSHTQYFGPGTRLTVL.

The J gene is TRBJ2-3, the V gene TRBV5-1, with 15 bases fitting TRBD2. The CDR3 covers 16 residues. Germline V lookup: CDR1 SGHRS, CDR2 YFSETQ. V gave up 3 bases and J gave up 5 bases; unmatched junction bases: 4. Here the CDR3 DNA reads TGCGCCAGCAGCTGGCTGGGACTAGCGGGGGGAGATACGCAGTATTTT. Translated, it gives CASSWLGLAGGDTQYF.